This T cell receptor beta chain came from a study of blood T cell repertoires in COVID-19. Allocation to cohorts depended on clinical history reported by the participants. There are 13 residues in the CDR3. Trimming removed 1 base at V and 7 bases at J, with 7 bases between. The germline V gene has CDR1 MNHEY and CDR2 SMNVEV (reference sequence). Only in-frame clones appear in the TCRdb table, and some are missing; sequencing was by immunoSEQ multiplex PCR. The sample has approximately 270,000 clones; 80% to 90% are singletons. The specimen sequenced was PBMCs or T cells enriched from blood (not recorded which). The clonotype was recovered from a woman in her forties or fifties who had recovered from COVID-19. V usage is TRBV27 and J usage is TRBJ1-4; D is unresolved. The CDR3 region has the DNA TGTGCCAGCAGTTTATTGGGAGCTGAAAAACTGTTTTTT. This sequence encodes CASSLLGAEKLFF.